The entry that follows covers one TCR beta chain sequence. The antigen is unknown. This sample is drawn from a study of siplizumab effects on memory and regulatory T cells. Study-wide findings and caveats: A mean of around 69% of mappable alloreactive CD4+ clones were Treg-derived with siplizumab, compared with more than 25% in controls. Naive T cells looked more diverse than memory cells, and they looked like major contributors to the alloresponse.

Trimming stripped 4 bases from V and 2 bases from J, with 11 bases between. The CDR3 covers 14 residues. Germline CDR1 is MNHNY and CDR2 is SVGAGI (reference sequence). Generated by immunoSEQ multiplex PCR, the TCRdb table keeps only in-frame clones and is missing some. Of about 120,000 clones listed, approximately 94% are singletons. This TCR came from a human donor in good health. The chain combines TRBV6-6 with TRBJ1-2, with TRBD1 as a possible D gene (6 bases). Material for sequencing was non-Treg CD4+ T cells sorted from blood. CDR3: CASSSTGLNYGYTF. Here the CDR3 DNA reads TGTGCCAGCAGTTCGACAGGCTTAAACTATGGCTACACCTTC.